This T cell receptor (beta chain) was retrieved from a study of T-cell reconstitution after alpha-beta-depleted transplantation in children. The CDR3 contains 16 residues. V trimming: 2 bases; J trimming: 2 bases; junction bases outside the gene matches: 8. Germline V lookup: CDR1 DFQATT, CDR2 SNEGSKA (reference sequence). A library of TCRbeta sequences, prepared with unique molecular identifiers, was generated. TCRdb redid the calling of the PCR reads with MiXCR, one entry per CDR3 protein. The sample lists about 610,000 distinct CDR3 sequences; under 12% were seen once. This clonotype was sampled from a human donor who donated a stem cell graft to a child with acute myeloid leukemia. This sequence joins TRBV20-1 and TRBJ2-3; 9 bases map to TRBD1. Sequenced material: PBMCs from the stem cell graft donor, taken from the stem cell graft. The CDR3 protein is CSARNTGTGHTDTQYF. The CDR3 region has the DNA TGCAGTGCTAGAAATACCGGGACAGGGCACACAGATACGCAGTATTTT.